The subject of this entry is one TCR beta chain. Its antigen remains unidentified. Clones were sequenced by immunoSEQ multiplex PCR, and TCRdb holds only the in-frame ones, with some missing. This sample has 110,000 or so clones, with roughly nine tenths found just once. The data are from a study of T cell responses to AZD1222 COVID-19 vaccine. Study outcomes and limitations: Researchers report vaccine-associated CD4 TCRs spanning spike, with dominance at 160-218 and 743-854.

Germline V gene sequence: CDR1 MDHEN, CDR2 SYDVKM. With 6 bases removed from V and 5 bases from J, the gap between germline ends came to 14 bases. This CDR3 region has 14 residues. The sequence derives from an adult in good health. Here the sequenced sample was peripheral blood, taken on day 0 of AZD1222 vaccination. V usage is TRBV28 and J usage is TRBJ1-5, with D unclear. The DNA of the CDR3 is TGTGCCAGCAGCTCTCCAGAAAGGGATCAGCCCCAGCATTTT. It yields the protein CASSSPERDQPQHF.